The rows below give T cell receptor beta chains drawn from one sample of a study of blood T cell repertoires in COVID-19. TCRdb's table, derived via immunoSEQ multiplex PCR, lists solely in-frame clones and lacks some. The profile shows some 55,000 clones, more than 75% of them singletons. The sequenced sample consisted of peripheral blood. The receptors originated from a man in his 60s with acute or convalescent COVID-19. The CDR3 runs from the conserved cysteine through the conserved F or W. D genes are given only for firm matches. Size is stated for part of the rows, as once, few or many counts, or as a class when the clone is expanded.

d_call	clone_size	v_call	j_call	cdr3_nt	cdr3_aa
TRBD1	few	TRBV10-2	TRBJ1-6	TGCGCCAGCAGTGATCGTGACAGGGCTCTATCGGAACCCCTCCACTTT	CASSDRDRALSEPLHF
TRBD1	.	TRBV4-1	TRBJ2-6	TGCGCCAGCAGCCAATCCTTCGACAGGGTGGAGTCCGGGGCCAACGTCCTGACTTTC	CASSQSFDRVESGANVLTF
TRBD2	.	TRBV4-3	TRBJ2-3	TGCGCCAGCAGCCTTCAGCGGGGGGGCACAGATACGCAGTATTTT	CASSLQRGGTDTQYF
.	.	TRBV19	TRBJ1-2	TGTGCCAGTAGTATGCCTGGGGAGTTGGCCTATGGCTACACCTTC	CASSMPGELAYGYTF
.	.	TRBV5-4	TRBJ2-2	TGTGCCAGCAGCTTGGGGGAGGGGGTGTACACCGGGGAGCTGTTTTTT	CASSLGEGVYTGELFF
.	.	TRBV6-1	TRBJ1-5	TGTGCCAGCAGTGAGGTCTCGAGGCAGCCCCAGCATTTT	CASSEVSRQPQHF
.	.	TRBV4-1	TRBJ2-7	TGCGCCAGCAGCCACGTGGGGGACACCTACGAGCAGTACTTC	CASSHVGDTYEQYF
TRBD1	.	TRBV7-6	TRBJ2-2	TGTGCCAGCAGCGCACAGGGGAACGCGAACACCGGGGAGCTGTTTTTT	CASSAQGNANTGELFF
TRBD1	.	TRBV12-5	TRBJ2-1	TGTGCTAGTGGTACCGGGACAGCTACTTACAATGAGCAGTTCTTC	CASGTGTATYNEQFF
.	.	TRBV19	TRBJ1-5	TGTGCCAGTAGTATAGATCGTAGCCCCCAGCATTTT	CASSIDRSPQHF
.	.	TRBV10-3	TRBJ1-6	TGTGCCATCAGGGACCGAGGGGAGGGTAATTCACCCCTCCACTTT	CAIRDRGEGNSPLHF
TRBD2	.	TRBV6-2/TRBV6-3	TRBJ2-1	TGTGCCAGCAGTTACTGGCGGGGGGGAGCCAATGAGCAGTTCTTC	CASSYWRGGANEQFF
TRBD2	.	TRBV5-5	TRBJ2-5	TGTGCCAGCAGCCCCGGGACTAGCGGGGGGAATCGAGAGACCCAGTACTTC	CASSPGTSGGNRETQYF
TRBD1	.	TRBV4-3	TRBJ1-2	TGCGCCAGCAGCCAAGGGGACAGGAACAACTATGGCTACACCTTC	CASSQGDRNNYGYTF
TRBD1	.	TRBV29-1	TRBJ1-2	TGCAGTGTTAAAAGGGGACAGGCGACGTCGCGGGGCTACACCTTC	CSVKRGQATSRGYTF
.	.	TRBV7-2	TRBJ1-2	TGTGCCAGCAGCTCGGGGACATCCCTGACCCACCATGGCTACACCTTC	CASSSGTSLTHHGYTF
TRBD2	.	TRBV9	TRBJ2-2	TGTGCCAGCAGCCCTAGCGGGGAAAACGGGGAGCTGTTTTTT	CASSPSGENGELFF
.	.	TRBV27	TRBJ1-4	TGTGCCAGCAGTCCCTCTTTTCGGGGGGCAACTAATGAAAAACTGTTTTTT	CASSPSFRGATNEKLFF
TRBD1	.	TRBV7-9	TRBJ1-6	TGTGCCAGCAGCCCAGGACAGGGGATTAATTCACCCCTCCACTTT	CASSPGQGINSPLHF
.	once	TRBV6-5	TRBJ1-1	TGTGCCAGCAGTCCCGGACAGTTCGTGAACACTGAAGCTTTCTTT	CASSPGQFVNTEAFF
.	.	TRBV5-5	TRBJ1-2	TGTGCCAGCAGCTTGGCGGGGGAGTATGGCTACACCTTC	CASSLAGEYGYTF
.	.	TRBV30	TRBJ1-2	TGTGCCTGGAGTCCCCAGACAGGCGCGGGCTACACCTTC	CAWSPQTGAGYTF
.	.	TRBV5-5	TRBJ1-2	TGTGCCAGCAGCTTGCTTCAGGGAAATGGCTACACCTTC	CASSLLQGNGYTF